The T cell receptor beta chain under discussion was sequenced for a study of blood T cell repertoires in COVID-19. About the research overall: Some COVID-19 samples were acute and others convalescent; all came from the United States, Italy and Spain. Nucleic acid was either cDNA or gDNA, and it came from T cells, B-cell-depleted T cells, or PBMCs.

CDR1 is MDHEN, CDR2 SYDVKM, per germline. Trimming pared 2 bases from V and 4 bases from J, leaving 5 bases between. The CDR3 extends over 12 amino acids. Produced via immunoSEQ multiplex PCR; TCRdb's table is partial and in-frame only. Among about 130,000 clones listed, around 80% were seen once. The receptor comes from a woman in her 50s with acute or convalescent COVID-19. This rearrangement joins TRBV28 to TRBJ1-2, with D unresolved. Sequencing input: peripheral blood. The CDR3 protein is CASSLQIYGYTF. CDR3 DNA sequence: TGTGCCAGCAGTTTACAGATCTATGGCTACACCTTC.